These 18 T cell receptor beta chains were sequenced from one sample in a study of shared clonotypes between healthy human individuals. Libraries were prepared by immunoSEQ multiplex PCR; TCRdb keeps only in-frame clonotypes and omits some of them. The sample consists of under 550,000 clones, about 96% of them appearing once. Sequencing was carried out using naive CD4+ T cells sorted from blood. The subset here: CD45RA+ positively selected. The receptors here all came from a woman in her twenties or thirties in good health.

As DNA, the CDR3 is TGTGCCAGCAGCCTAACTAGCGGGAAAGACAATGAGCAGTTCTTC. As protein: CASSLTSGKDNEQFF. The rearrangement uses TRBV9 and TRBJ2-1, with 10 bases matching TRBD2. The V gene's germline CDR1 is SGDLS and CDR2 YYNGEE. This CDR3 comprises 15 residues. With V trimmed by 4 bases and J by 5 bases, 6 bases remained unmatched.

The V call is TRBV27, the J call TRBJ1-5, with 8 nucleotides matching TRBD1. Germline V gene sequence: CDR1 MNHEY, CDR2 SMNVEV (reference sequence). The V and J ends lost 6 bases and 4 bases, in that order; junction bases with no gene match: 17. This CDR3 region has 18 residues. CDR3 residues: CASRRPTPGTGQNQPQHF. The DNA of the CDR3 is TGTGCCAGCAGACGGCCTACCCCTGGGACAGGCCAAAATCAGCCCCAGCATTTT.

The V gene is TRBV9, the J gene TRBJ1-3; no clear D gene. V dropped 0 bases and J dropped 0 bases, with 10 bases sitting between them. Germline V gives CDR1 SGDLS, CDR2 YYNGEE. There are 16 residues in the CDR3. The CDR3 spells CASSVGQVLSGNTIYF. In nucleotides, the CDR3 is TGTGCCAGCAGCGTAGGACAAGTCCTCTCTGGAAACACCATATATTTT.

A remark on this clone: Other DNA sequences within the sample encode an identical CDR3. This rearrangement joins TRBV5-1 to TRBJ2-2; TRBD2 agrees at 16 bases. CDR1 and CDR2 from the germline V gene are SGHRS and YFSETQ. The ends lost 4 bases at V and 5 bases at J; junction bases unmatched: 2. This CDR3 contains 16 residues. The CDR3 coding sequence is TGCGCCAGCAGCCCGGGACTAGCGGGAGGGACCGGGGAGCTGTTTTTT. Translating gives CASSPGLAGGTGELFF.

V and J are TRBV19 and TRBJ2-5; 10 bases line up with TRBD2. CDR3 length: 17 amino acids. The trim removed 5 bases at V and 5 bases at J, leaving 14 bases unmatched. CDR1 is LNHDA and CDR2 is SQIVND in the germline V gene (reference sequence). For the CDR3, the DNA is TGTGCCAGTAGTTGGGGTCTAGCGGGAGCCTGGTGGGAGACCCAGTACTTC. This gives the protein CASSWGLAGAWWETQYF.

The rearrangement uses TRBV6-5 and TRBJ1-1; D gene ambiguous. Between the trimmed V and J ends, which lost 8 bases and 2 bases, there was a span of 6 bases. The germline V gene encodes CDR1 MNHEY and CDR2 SVGAGI. This CDR3 contains 11 residues. CDR3 DNA: TGTGCCAGCCTCAAAAACACTGAAGCTTTCTTT. Translated: CASLKNTEAFF.

This clone was seen a single time. The J gene is TRBJ2-7, the V gene TRBV30, with D tentatively TRBD1 or TRBD2 (5 bases each). From germline, CDR1 is GTSNPN and CDR2 SVGIG (reference sequence). V was clipped by 3 bases and J by 6 bases, with 15 bases between them. The CDR3 has 13 amino acids. The CDR3 DNA is TGTGCCTGGAGCGAGTGGGGGTTTGGCGAGCAGTACTTC. Translation gives CAWSEWGFGEQYF.

J is TRBJ2-7 and V is TRBV11-1; D perhaps matches TRBD2 (5 bases). CDR1 and CDR2 (germline): SGHAT, FQDESV (reference sequence). V shed 9 bases and J shed 2 bases, with 14 bases lying between them. The CDR3 extends over 13 amino acids. In DNA, the CDR3 is TGTGCCAGTACCAATAGAGGGACCTACGAGCAGTACTTC. This gives the protein CASTNRGTYEQYF.

CDR3 coding DNA: TGTGCCACCGAAGGAGGGGCTAGCACAGATACGCAGTATTTT. Encoded protein: CATEGGASTDTQYF. The chain joins TRBV19 to TRBJ2-3; a possible D gene is TRBD2 (6 bases). Germline assignment: CDR1 LNHDA and CDR2 SQIVND (reference sequence). The CDR3 spans 14 residues. Trimming removed 10 bases from V and 0 bases from J, with 14 bases in between.

The gene calls are TRBV15 and TRBJ2-1; 12 bases are shared with TRBD2. Germline CDR1 LNHNV, CDR2 YYDKDF (reference sequence). The CDR3 contains 15 residues. V shed 3 bases and J 7 bases; nucleotides not matched to a gene: 4. In DNA form, the CDR3 reads TGTGCCACCAGCAGCCTAGCGGGAGGGCCGAATGAGCAGTTCTTC. It encodes CATSSLAGGPNEQFF.

The rearrangement joins TRBV6-5 to TRBJ2-7; maybe TRBD1 (5 bases). The V end was cut by 0 bases, the J end by 3 bases, with 12 bases between. Germline loops: CDR1 MNHEY, CDR2 SVGAGI. The CDR3 consists of 15 residues. In nucleotides, the CDR3 is TGTGCCAGCAGTTACTCTGGGGCTTATGGCTACGAGCAGTACTTC. Amino acid sequence: CASSYSGAYGYEQYF.

V usage is TRBV4-1 and J usage is TRBJ2-2; either TRBD1 or TRBD2 may fit D (5 bases each). The ends were cut back, 3 bases at V and 0 bases at J, with 11 bases in the middle. CDR1 and CDR2 (germline): MGHRA, YSYEKL. This CDR3 comprises 16 residues. CDR3: CASSQTGTANTGELFF. The CDR3 DNA is TGCGCCAGCAGCCAGACCGGGACCGCGAACACCGGGGAGCTGTTTTTT.

The chain couples TRBV28 to TRBJ1-2; 8 bases fit TRBD1. The CDR3 is made up of 13 amino acids. Germline lookup yields CDR1 MDHEN and CDR2 SYDVKM. Unmatched junction bases numbered 3, after V lost 5 bases and J lost 4 bases. CDR3: CASSTTGVYGYTF. Written as DNA, the CDR3 is TGTGCCAGCAGTACGACAGGGGTCTATGGCTACACCTTC.

This clone was seen just once. CDR3 sequence (DNA): TGTGCCAGTAGTCCGGGGACAGGGATATATGGCTACACCTTC. Its protein is CASSPGTGIYGYTF. The chain recombines TRBV19 with TRBJ1-2; 9 bases are shared with TRBD1. This CDR3 has 14 residues. CDR1 is LNHDA, CDR2 SQIVND, per germline (reference sequence). J gave up 5 bases and V 5 bases, and 6 bases lay outside the gene matches.

This sequence joins TRBV27 and TRBJ1-4; 9 bases fit TRBD1. Germline V gene lookup returns CDR1 MNHEY and CDR2 SMNVEV (reference sequence). The CDR3 length is 13 residues. The J segment lost 8 bases and the V segment lost 7 bases, leaving 5 bases of the junction unmatched. The CDR3 is CASTRGQGEKLFF. The CDR3 nucleotides are TGTGCCAGCACCCGGGGACAGGGCGAAAAACTGTTTTTT.

This chain connects TRBV5-1 to TRBJ1-3; D gene unclear. Trimming left V 0 bases short and J 1 base short, with 14 bases between. CDR3 length: 17 residues. Germline CDR1 is SGHRS and CDR2 is YFSETQ. The CDR3, as DNA: TGCGCCAGCAGCTTGGGAGGCCAGACTGGTTCTGGAAACACCATATATTTT. Amino acid sequence: CASSLGGQTGSGNTIYF.

This chain connects TRBV19 to TRBJ2-3; TRBD2 matches 8 bases. Germline V gene lookup returns CDR1 LNHDA and CDR2 SQIVND (reference sequence). CDR3 length: 16 amino acids. The trim removed 1 base at V and 3 bases at J, leaving 6 bases unmatched. CDR3 amino acids: CASSIGGAGGTDTQYF. CDR3 DNA: TGTGCCAGTAGTATAGGTGGGGCGGGAGGAACAGATACGCAGTATTTT.

The gene calls are TRBV6-5 and TRBJ2-1, with 11 bases lining up with TRBD2. V trimming: 5 bases; J trimming: 4 bases; junction bases outside the gene matches: 4. The CDR3 runs 15 residues. Germline V CDR1 and CDR2: MNHEY, SVGAGI. CDR3 bases: TGTGCCAGCAGTCGAATAGCGGGAGGGTACAATGAGCAGTTCTTC. Its protein product is CASSRIAGGYNEQFF.